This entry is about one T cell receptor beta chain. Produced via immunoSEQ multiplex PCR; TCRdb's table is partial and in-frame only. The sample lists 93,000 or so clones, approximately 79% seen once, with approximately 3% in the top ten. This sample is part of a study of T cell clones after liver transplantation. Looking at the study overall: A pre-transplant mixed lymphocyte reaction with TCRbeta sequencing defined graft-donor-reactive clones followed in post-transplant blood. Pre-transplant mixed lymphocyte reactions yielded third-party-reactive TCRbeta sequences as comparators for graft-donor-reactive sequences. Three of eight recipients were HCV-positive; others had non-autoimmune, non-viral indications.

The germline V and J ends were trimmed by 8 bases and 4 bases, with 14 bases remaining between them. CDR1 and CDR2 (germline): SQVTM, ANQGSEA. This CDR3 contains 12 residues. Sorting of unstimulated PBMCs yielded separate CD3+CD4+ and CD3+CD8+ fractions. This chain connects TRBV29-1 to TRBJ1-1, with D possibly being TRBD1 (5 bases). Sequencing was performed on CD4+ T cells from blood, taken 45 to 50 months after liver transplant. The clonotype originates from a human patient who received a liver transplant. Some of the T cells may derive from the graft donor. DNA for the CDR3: TGCAGCATTCAGGGACTTCGCACTGAAGCTTTCTTT. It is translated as CSIQGLRTEAFF.